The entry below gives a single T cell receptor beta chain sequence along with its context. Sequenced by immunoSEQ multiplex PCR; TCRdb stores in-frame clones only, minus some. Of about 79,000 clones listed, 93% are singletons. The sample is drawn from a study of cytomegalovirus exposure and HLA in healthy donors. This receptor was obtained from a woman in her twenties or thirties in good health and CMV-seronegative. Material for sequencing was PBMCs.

The CDR3 spells CASNGGWPKNIQYF. DNA for the CDR3: TGTGCCAGCAACGGAGGGTGGCCCAAAAACATTCAGTACTTC. The rearrangement uses TRBV6-1 and TRBJ2-4; D perhaps matches TRBD2 (6 bases). This CDR3 region has 14 residues. V was clipped by 7 bases and J by 2 bases, with 12 bases between them. Germline-derived CDR1 and CDR2 are MNHNS and SASEGT.